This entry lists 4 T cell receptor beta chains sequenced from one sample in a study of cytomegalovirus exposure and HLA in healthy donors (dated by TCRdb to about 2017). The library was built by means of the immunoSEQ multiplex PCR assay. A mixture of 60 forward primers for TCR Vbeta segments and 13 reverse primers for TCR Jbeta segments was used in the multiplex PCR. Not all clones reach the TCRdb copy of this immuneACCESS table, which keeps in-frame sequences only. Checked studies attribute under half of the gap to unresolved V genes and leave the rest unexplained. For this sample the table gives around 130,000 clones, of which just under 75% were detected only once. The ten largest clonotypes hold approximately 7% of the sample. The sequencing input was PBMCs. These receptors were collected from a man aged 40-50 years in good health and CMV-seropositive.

The CDR3: CASSFRGGETQYF. The CDR3 bases are TGTGCCAGCAGCTTCAGGGGCGGAGAGACCCAGTACTTC. V gene TRBV11-2 combines with J gene TRBJ2-5; D perhaps matches TRBD1 (6 bases). The CDR3 consists of 13 residues. The V gene lost 3 bases and the J gene lost 4 bases, with 9 bases spanning the gap. The germline CDR1 and CDR2 sequences are SGHAT and FQNNGV. The full variable domain, in which reference TRBV11-2 and TRBJ2-5 provide the parts outside the CDR3, is EAGVAQSPRYKIIEKRQSVAFWCNPISGHATLYWYQQILGQGPKLLIQFQNNGVVDDSQLPKDRFSAERLKGVDSTLKIQPAKLEDSAVYLCASSFRGGETQYFGPGTRLLVL.

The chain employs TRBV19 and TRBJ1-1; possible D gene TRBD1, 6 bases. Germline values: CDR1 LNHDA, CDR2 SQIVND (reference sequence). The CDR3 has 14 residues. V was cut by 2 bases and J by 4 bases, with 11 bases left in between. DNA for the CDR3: TGTGCCAGTAGTATATGGGGGCGGATCACTGAAGCTTTCTTT. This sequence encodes CASSIWGRITEAFF. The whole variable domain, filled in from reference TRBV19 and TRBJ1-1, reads DGGITQSPKYLFRKEGQNVTLSCEQNLNHDAMYWYRQDPGQGLRLIYYSQIVNDFQKGDIAEGYSVSREKKESFPLTVTSAQKNPTAFYLCASSIWGRITEAFFGQGTRLTVV.

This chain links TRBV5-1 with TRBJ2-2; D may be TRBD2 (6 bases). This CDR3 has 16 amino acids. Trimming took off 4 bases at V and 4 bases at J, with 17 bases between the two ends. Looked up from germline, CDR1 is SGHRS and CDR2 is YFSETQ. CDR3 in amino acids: CASSTSGVWSTGELFF. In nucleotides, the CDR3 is TGCGCCAGCAGCACGTCGGGGGTATGGTCCACCGGGGAGCTGTTTTTT.

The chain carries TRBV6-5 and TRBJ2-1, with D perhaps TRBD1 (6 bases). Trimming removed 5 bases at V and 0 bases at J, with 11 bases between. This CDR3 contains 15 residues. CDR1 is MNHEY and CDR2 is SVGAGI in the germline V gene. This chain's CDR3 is CASSALGGSYNEQFF. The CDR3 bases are TGTGCCAGCAGTGCTCTAGGGGGCTCCTACAATGAGCAGTTCTTC.